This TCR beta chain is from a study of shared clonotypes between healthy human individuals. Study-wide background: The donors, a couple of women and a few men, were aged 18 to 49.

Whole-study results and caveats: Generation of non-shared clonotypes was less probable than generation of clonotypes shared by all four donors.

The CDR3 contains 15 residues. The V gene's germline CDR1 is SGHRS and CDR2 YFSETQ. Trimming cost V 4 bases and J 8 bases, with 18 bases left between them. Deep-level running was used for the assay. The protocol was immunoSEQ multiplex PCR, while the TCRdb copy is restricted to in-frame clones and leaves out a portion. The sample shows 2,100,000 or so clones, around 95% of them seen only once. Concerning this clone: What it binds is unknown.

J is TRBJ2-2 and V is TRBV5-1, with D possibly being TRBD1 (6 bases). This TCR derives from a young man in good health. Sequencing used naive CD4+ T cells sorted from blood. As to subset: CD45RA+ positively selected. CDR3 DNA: TGCGCCAGCAGCATCCGGACAGCCCAATCAGGGGAGCTGTTTTTT. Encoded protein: CASSIRTAQSGELFF.